Shown below are 18 T cell receptor beta chains from a single sample sequenced in a study of blood T cell repertoires in COVID-19 (TCRdb year 2020). The method was the immunoSEQ multiplex PCR assay. TCRdb re-hosts the immuneACCESS table, in-frame sequences only. Its copies lack some clones; in the studies checked, an unresolved V gene accounts for under half of them, and the cause for the rest is not known. In all, the sample holds approximately 50,000 clones, and 85% to 90% of those were seen once. Of the sample, over 4% is held by the ten largest clones. The material sequenced was peripheral blood. These receptors were taken from a human donor in a cohort sampled during active COVID-19.

This sequence joins TRBV6-5 and TRBJ1-3; maybe TRBD1 (5 bases). Germline loops: CDR1 MNHEY, CDR2 SVGAGI. The CDR3 contains 15 residues. V lost 5 bases to trimming and J lost 2 bases, with 13 bases between them. In nucleotides, the CDR3 is TGTGCCAGCAGTCCTTCGGGGGGACCTGGAAACACCATATATTTT. Its protein product is CASSPSGGPGNTIYF.

CDR3 loop: CASSYEAGGELFF. DNA for the CDR3: TGTGCCAGCAGTTACGAGGCGGGAGGGGAGCTGTTTTTT. The chain is built from TRBV6-5 and TRBJ2-2; possibly TRBD2 for D (6 bases). CDR1 is MNHEY, CDR2 SVGAGI, per germline. Trimming took off 2 bases at V and 8 bases at J, with 9 bases between the two ends. The CDR3 runs to 13 residues.

The chain uses TRBV7-2 and TRBJ2-3; no definite D call. Germline V lookup: CDR1 SGHTA, CDR2 FQGNSA. This CDR3 comprises 11 residues. Between the trimmed V and J ends, which lost 5 bases and 7 bases, there was a span of 7 bases. This CDR3 is CASSISHTQYF. The DNA of the CDR3 is TGTGCCAGCAGCATTAGTCATACGCAGTATTTT.

This chain uses TRBV27 with TRBJ2-1; 8 positions agree with TRBD1. The CDR3 is made up of 14 amino acids. CDR1 is MNHEY, CDR2 SMNVEV, per germline (reference sequence). The J segment lost 10 bases and the V segment lost 2 bases, leaving 7 bases of the junction unmatched. CDR3 amino acids: CASSLGQGFWEQFF. The CDR3 DNA follows: TGTGCCAGCAGTTTAGGACAGGGTTTTTGGGAGCAGTTCTTC.

The CDR3 loop reads CASSLAGATNTEAFF. The CDR3 DNA reads TGTGCCAGCAGCTTAGCGGGAGCGACGAACACTGAAGCTTTCTTT. J is TRBJ1-1 and V is TRBV7-8; D ambiguous. The germline V gene has CDR1 SGHVS and CDR2 FQNEAQ. This CDR3 has 15 amino acids. Deletions cut 0 bases from V and 1 base from J, with 9 bases between.

This clone has a single count. The rearrangement links TRBV7-9 to TRBJ1-1, with D unresolved. The CDR3 length is 12 residues. V shed 5 bases and J shed 6 bases, with 10 bases lying between them. Germline values: CDR1 SEHNR, CDR2 FQNEAQ (reference sequence). The DNA for the CDR3 is TGTGCCAGCAGCCCTTATGTCGCTGAAGCTTTCTTT. The encoded protein is CASSPYVAEAFF.

V usage is TRBV6-5 and J usage is TRBJ2-7, with D possibly TRBD1 on 6 matching bases. Germline-derived CDR1 and CDR2 are MNHEY and SVGAGI. The CDR3 covers 15 residues. V dropped 0 bases and J dropped 4 bases, with 13 bases sitting between them. This CDR3 reads CASSYSTRGRYEQYF. The CDR3 bases are TGTGCCAGCAGTTACTCGACCAGGGGTCGGTACGAGCAGTACTTC.

This chain uses TRBV2 with TRBJ1-1; D is uncertain. The CDR3 consists of 15 residues. The V end was cut by 4 bases, the J end by 2 bases, with 14 bases between. CDR1 and CDR2 from the germline V gene are SNHLY and FYNNEI. This chain's CDR3 is CASSAMAGVNTEAFF. In DNA form, the CDR3 reads TGTGCCAGCAGTGCTATGGCAGGCGTAAACACTGAAGCTTTCTTT.

The chain has TRBV9 and TRBJ2-1; TRBD2 aligns across 13 bases. Germline trimming cut 6 bases from V and 12 bases from J; bases unmatched to any gene: 12. This CDR3 has 15 residues. Per the germline V gene, CDR1 is SGDLS and CDR2 is YYNGEE. CDR3 sequence (DNA): TGTGCCAGCACCTCAGGGACTAGCGGGGCCGACGGGCAGTTCTTC. This gives the protein CASTSGTSGADGQFF.

The chain couples TRBV4-3 to TRBJ2-5; no definite D call. Per the germline V gene, CDR1 is LGHNA and CDR2 is YSLEER. Trimming cost V 2 bases and J 5 bases, with 12 bases left between them. This CDR3 region has 14 residues. CDR3 residues: CASSQSRASETQYF. CDR3 bases: TGCGCCAGCAGCCAATCGCGAGCGTCTGAGACCCAGTACTTC.

This chain joins TRBV7-6 and TRBJ2-7; TRBD1 matches 9 bases. Germline V gene data show CDR1 as SGHVS and CDR2 as FNYEAQ. After removal of 3 bases from V and 5 bases from J, the junction contained 11 bases not matched to a gene. This CDR3 contains 16 residues. Here the CDR3 reads CASSFSTGGFNDEQYF. CDR3 DNA: TGTGCCAGCAGCTTTTCCACAGGGGGCTTCAATGACGAGCAGTACTTC.

V usage is TRBV25-1 and J usage is TRBJ1-2; 7 bases map to TRBD1. The germline CDR1 and CDR2 sequences are MGHDK and SYGVNS. The CDR3 contains 14 residues. Unmatched junction bases numbered 6, after V lost 2 bases and J lost 6 bases. CDR3 DNA: TGTGCCAGCAGTGAAAGACAGGGATGGGATGGCTACACCTTC. Translation gives CASSERQGWDGYTF.

The J gene is TRBJ2-1, the V gene TRBV5-1, with 15 bases that match TRBD2. Germline V gene data show CDR1 as SGHRS and CDR2 as YFSETQ. The ends lost 4 bases at V and 6 bases at J; junction bases unmatched: 8. The CDR3 length is 17 residues. The CDR3 nucleotides are TGCGCCAGCAGCCCGGGACTAGCGGGAGGTACCGTCAATGAGCAGTTCTTC. Amino acid sequence: CASSPGLAGGTVNEQFF.

The gene calls are TRBV7-9 and TRBJ2-7, with no clear D. Trimming took off 2 bases at V and 2 bases at J, with 7 bases between the two ends. The CDR3 is 13 residues long. The V gene's germline CDR1 is SEHNR and CDR2 FQNEAQ (reference sequence). CDR3 nucleotides: TGTGCCAGCAGCTTACCATCCCCCTACGAGCAGTACTTC. It encodes CASSLPSPYEQYF.

CDR3: CASRTGGDQPQHF. The CDR3 DNA reads TGTGCCAGCAGGACTGGAGGGGACCAGCCCCAGCATTTT. The chain combines TRBV6-6 with TRBJ1-5; tentatively, D is TRBD1 (5 bases). CDR3 length: 13 amino acids. Germline V lookup: CDR1 MNHNY, CDR2 SVGAGI (reference sequence). The V end lost 6 bases, the J end lost 7 bases, and 13 bases lay between the germline ends.

The rearrangement joins TRBV20-1 to TRBJ2-7; unclear D gene. The germline gives CDR1 DFQATT, CDR2 SNEGSKA (reference sequence). V was shortened by 3 bases and J by 0 bases, with 3 bases between the two germline ends. CDR3 length: 11 amino acids. Here the CDR3 reads CSARYSYEQYF. CDR3 DNA: TGCAGTGCTAGGTACTCCTACGAGCAGTACTTC.

This rearrangement joins TRBV28 to TRBJ2-5; 7 bases are shared with TRBD1. Germline lookup yields CDR1 MDHEN and CDR2 SYDVKM. With 2 bases clipped from V and 5 bases from J, the junction kept 8 bases outside the gene matches. CDR3 length equals 15 residues. The CDR3 spells CASSLPLTGVETQYF. CDR3 DNA: TGTGCCAGCAGTTTACCCCTAACAGGGGTCGAGACCCAGTACTTC.

The rearrangement joins TRBV4-3 to TRBJ2-7; TRBD2 matches at 8 bases. The V and J ends lost 6 bases and 6 bases, in that order; junction bases with no gene match: 7. The germline V gene encodes CDR1 LGHNA and CDR2 YSLEER. This CDR3 has 13 amino acids. CDR3 nucleotides: TGCGCCAGCAGGGGGATGGCGGGAGGCGAGCAGTACTTC. Its protein product is CASRGMAGGEQYF.